The next 8 T cell receptor beta chains were all read from a single sample in a study of T cells in localized non-small cell lung cancer. Libraries were prepared by immunoSEQ multiplex PCR; TCRdb keeps only in-frame clonotypes and omits some of them. The table includes around 70,000 clones, about four fifths detected once. The source material was peripheral blood, sampled before any cancer treatment. These receptors originate from a female donor older than 55 with stage I lung adenocarcinoma.

The V call is TRBV6-1, the J call TRBJ1-2, with a possible D match to TRBD1 (6 bases). Germline V gene data show CDR1 as MNHNS and CDR2 as SASEGT. This CDR3 spans 14 amino acids. V was trimmed by 1 base and J by 10 bases, leaving 16 bases between them. In DNA form, the CDR3 reads TGTGCCAGCAGTGAAGGGGTGATGAGGGGGACCTACACCTTC. The encoded protein is CASSEGVMRGTYTF.

The gene calls are TRBV7-9 and TRBJ1-2; D unclear. Germline CDR1 is SEHNR and CDR2 is FQNEAQ (reference sequence). V gave up 4 bases and J gave up 4 bases, with 4 bases separating them. There are 11 residues in the CDR3. The CDR3 protein is CASSSSYGYTF. CDR3 bases: TGTGCCAGCAGCTCGAGCTATGGCTACACCTTC.

The chain combines TRBV19 with TRBJ1-4, with D hard to call. The germline V gene has CDR1 LNHDA and CDR2 SQIVND (reference sequence). This CDR3 has 14 residues. V lost 4 bases and J 8 bases, leaving 14 bases between the germline ends. This CDR3 is CASSRSDQSEKLFF. The CDR3, as DNA: TGTGCCAGTAGTAGGTCAGATCAGAGCGAAAAACTGTTTTTT.

The sample holds a few counts of this clone. The chain employs TRBV6-5 and TRBJ2-1, with D perhaps TRBD2 (6 bases). Trimming shortened V by 7 bases and J by 5 bases, and 12 bases separated the two germline ends. Germline loops: CDR1 MNHEY, CDR2 SVGAGI. This CDR3 region has 13 residues. CDR3 sequence: CASKRGENNEQFF. CDR3 sequence (DNA): TGTGCCAGCAAACGCGGGGAGAACAATGAGCAGTTCTTC.

This clone has only one observation. This chain joins TRBV4-1 and TRBJ1-3; 7 bases map to TRBD1. This CDR3 spans 17 amino acids. Germline CDR1 reads MGHRA; CDR2 reads YSYEKL. J gave up 2 bases and V 2 bases, and 9 bases lay outside the gene matches. The CDR3 loop reads CASSQRETGITGNTIYF. The CDR3 nucleotides are TGCGCCAGCAGCCAAAGAGAGACAGGGATTACTGGAAACACCATATATTTT.

This sequence joins TRBV6-6 and TRBJ2-5; either TRBD1 or TRBD2 may fit D (5 bases each). The V and J ends lost 5 bases and 7 bases respectively, with 23 bases between them. The CDR3 runs 16 residues. Per germline, CDR1 MNHNY and CDR2 SVGAGI (reference sequence). Here the CDR3 reads CASSISQFGPGRTQYF. DNA for the CDR3: TGTGCCAGCAGTATATCACAATTCGGGCCGGGGCGGACCCAGTACTTC.

The V gene is TRBV14, the J gene TRBJ2-7; 10 bases are a match to TRBD1. This CDR3 spans 17 amino acids. The V and J ends lost 6 bases and 4 bases, in that order; junction bases with no gene match: 15. CDR1 and CDR2 (germline): SGHDN, FVKESK. The CDR3 protein is CASSPLVLDRGDYEQYF. The DNA for the CDR3 is TGTGCCAGCAGTCCTCTAGTGTTGGACAGGGGGGATTACGAGCAGTACTTC.

The gene calls are TRBV11-3 and TRBJ1-1; D gene uncertain. The CDR3 is made up of 13 amino acids. Germline CDR1 is SGHNT and CDR2 is YENEEA. Between the trimmed V and J ends, which lost 0 bases and 5 bases, there was a span of 7 bases. The CDR3 coding sequence is TGTGCCAGCAGCTTAGACCAACTGACTGAAGCTTTCTTT. Its protein is CASSLDQLTEAFF.